Presented here are 22 T cell receptor beta chains from one specimen sequenced in a study of cytomegalovirus exposure and HLA in healthy donors. The PCR made use of 60 Vbeta and 13 Jbeta primers. Profiled with immunoSEQ multiplex PCR; TCRdb holds only in-frame clones, not every one. The data contain some 160,000 clones, about 77% of them singletons. Sequencing was carried out using PBMCs. All receptors derive from a man in his 60s in good health and CMV-seronegative.

In this sample, this clone turned up a few times. This chain links TRBV19 with TRBJ1-4, with TRBD1 matching 9 bases. CDR3 length: 15 amino acids. With 2 bases clipped from V and 8 bases from J, the junction kept 6 bases outside the gene matches. The germline V gene has CDR1 LNHDA and CDR2 SQIVND (reference sequence). The chain's CDR3 is CASSISGQGYEKLFF. Written as DNA, the CDR3 is TGTGCCAGTAGTATATCGGGACAGGGATACGAAAAACTGTTTTTT.

This chain uses TRBV5-1 with TRBJ2-3; 10 nucleotides align to TRBD2. With 0 bases clipped from V and 6 bases from J, the junction kept 7 bases outside the gene matches. This CDR3 has 16 residues. Germline CDR1 SGHRS, CDR2 YFSETQ. CDR3 amino acids: CASSLESSGGLDTQYF. The CDR3 DNA sequence: TGCGCCAGCAGCTTGGAAAGTAGCGGGGGGCTTGATACGCAGTATTTT.

The V call is TRBV9, the J call TRBJ1-5; D call uncertain. This CDR3 contains 15 residues. Per the germline V gene, CDR1 is SGDLS and CDR2 is YYNGEE. V gave up 2 bases and J gave up 6 bases, with 15 bases separating them. This CDR3 reads CASSVGSSPGQPQHF. CDR3 nucleotides: TGTGCCAGCAGCGTCGGGTCTTCCCCGGGTCAGCCCCAGCATTTT. The full variable domain, its missing parts supplied by reference TRBV9 and TRBJ1-5, is DSGVTQTPKHLITATGQRVTLRCSPRSGDLSVYWYQQSLDQGLQFLIQYYNGEERAKGNILERFSAQQFPDLHSELNLSSLELGDSALYFCASSVGSSPGQPQHFGDGTRLSIL.

The chain couples TRBV4-1 to TRBJ2-7; 10 positions agree with TRBD1. The CDR3 covers 14 residues. Germline V gene sequence: CDR1 MGHRA, CDR2 YSYEKL. V lost 5 bases, J lost 7 bases, and 8 bases stayed unmatched. This chain's CDR3 is CASSWDRGVREQYF. CDR3 coding DNA: TGCGCCAGCAGCTGGGACAGGGGTGTCAGGGAGCAGTACTTC.

The chain employs TRBV30 and TRBJ1-2; TRBD1 aligns across 8 bases. The CDR3 extends over 12 amino acids. Per the germline V gene, CDR1 is GTSNPN and CDR2 is SVGIG (reference sequence). Germline trimming cut 5 bases from V and 8 bases from J; bases unmatched to any gene: 7. CDR3 DNA sequence: TGTGCCTGGGTCAGGGGGCTCAAAGGCTACACCTTC. Its protein product is CAWVRGLKGYTF. Supplemented by reference TRBV30 and TRBJ1-2, the full variable domain reads SQTIHQWPATLVQPVGSPLSLECTVEGTSNPNLYWYRQAAGRGLQLLFYSVGIGQISSEVPQNLSASRPQDRQFILSSKKLLLSDSGFYLCAWVRGLKGYTFGSGTRLTVV.

The chain recombines TRBV7-3 with TRBJ2-7; weak D call: TRBD2 (6 bases). V was shortened by 5 bases and J by 7 bases, with 15 bases between the two germline ends. Germline V gene lookup returns CDR1 SGHTA and CDR2 FQGTGA. The CDR3 consists of 13 residues. DNA of the CDR3: TGTGCCAGCAGCCCCTACCCTGGGGGGGAGCAGTACTTC. Its translation is CASSPYPGGEQYF.

The chain has TRBV27 and TRBJ2-2; 8 nucleotides match TRBD1. The junction had 8 bases not matched to a gene; V was cut back by 3 bases and J by 2 bases. Germline lookup yields CDR1 MNHEY and CDR2 SMNVEV (reference sequence). The CDR3 is 17 amino acids. The CDR3 DNA reads as TGTGCCAGCAGTTTTAACCGCCAGGGGGCAAACACCGGGGAGCTGTTTTTT. Encoded protein: CASSFNRQGANTGELFF.

This clone turned up a few times. J is TRBJ2-3 and V is TRBV9, with 7 bases that match TRBD2. The length of the CDR3 is 14 residues. V lost 2 bases, J lost 2 bases, and 2 bases stayed unmatched. The germline V gene encodes CDR1 SGDLS and CDR2 YYNGEE. The chain's CDR3 is CASSVSGITDTQYF. CDR3 DNA: TGTGCCAGCAGCGTGAGCGGGATCACAGATACGCAGTATTTT.

This clone has just one count. The V call is TRBV6-6, the J call TRBJ2-1; TRBD1 aligns across 10 bases. After removal of 0 bases from V and 5 bases from J, the junction contained 4 bases not matched to a gene. This CDR3 region has 16 residues. CDR1 MNHNY and CDR2 SVGAGI come from the germline V gene (reference sequence). CDR3 residues: CASSYSRQGADNEQFF. In nucleotides, the CDR3 is TGTGCCAGCAGTTACTCGAGACAGGGGGCCGACAATGAGCAGTTCTTC.

The count of this clone is one. The genes are TRBV10-2 and TRBJ2-7; 7 bases map to TRBD1. V trimming: 2 bases; J trimming: 3 bases; junction bases outside the gene matches: 1. The CDR3 sequence is 13 residues long. Germline V CDR1 and CDR2: WSHSY, SAAADI. The CDR3 here is CASSEPGGYEQYF. In nucleotides, the CDR3 is TGCGCCAGCAGTGAGCCAGGGGGCTACGAGCAGTACTTC.

V is TRBV18 and J is TRBJ1-4; tentatively, D is TRBD1 (5 bases). Trimming pared 3 bases from V and 8 bases from J, leaving 19 bases between. Looked up from germline, CDR1 is KGHSH and CDR2 is LQKENI. CDR3 size: 16 residues. This chain's CDR3 is CASSPDLRQGREKLFF. In DNA, the CDR3 is TGTGCCAGCTCACCCGACTTAAGGCAGGGAAGGGAAAAACTGTTTTTT.

This chain uses TRBV7-2 with TRBJ2-2; no firm D call. V dropped 3 bases and J dropped 4 bases, with 12 bases sitting between them. CDR3 length: 15 residues. Germline CDR1 is SGHTA and CDR2 is FQGNSA. The CDR3 DNA sequence: TGTGCCAGCAGCTTTATGGAGAAGGTCACCGGGGAGCTGTTTTTT. It encodes CASSFMEKVTGELFF.

Comments on this clone: At one boundary the junction diverges from the germline segment, which might be a read error. CDR3 amino acids: CATSTWPYSNQPQNF. The CDR3 bases are TGTGCCACCAGCACGTGGCCCTATAGCAATCAGCCCCAGAATTTT. This chain uses TRBV15 with TRBJ1-5; D is unresolved. CDR3 length: 15 residues. The germline V gene encodes CDR1 LNHNV and CDR2 YYDKDF (reference sequence).

The chain joins TRBV19 to TRBJ1-3, with D hard to call. The germline V gene has CDR1 LNHDA and CDR2 SQIVND (reference sequence). The V end was cut by 3 bases, the J end by 1 base, with 16 bases between. This CDR3 has 17 residues. The CDR3 is CASSIRGILGSGNTIYF. DNA of the CDR3: TGTGCCAGTAGTATTCGAGGGATTCTAGGGTCTGGAAACACCATATATTTT.

The chain uses TRBV6-1 and TRBJ2-2; D remains ambiguous. V was cut by 10 bases and J by 4 bases, with 16 bases left in between. Looked up from germline, CDR1 is MNHNS and CDR2 is SASEGT. This CDR3 comprises 14 residues. The CDR3 DNA reads TGTGCCACCAGGCCCCCGGTACCCACCGGGGAGCTGTTTTTT. Protein sequence: CATRPPVPTGELFF.

The chain is built from TRBV5-4 and TRBJ2-7, with 9 positions matching TRBD2. Germline CDR1 is SGHNT and CDR2 is YYREEE (reference sequence). Losses at the gene ends were 6 bases for V and 7 bases for J; bases not matched to a gene: 14. The CDR3 contains 15 residues. DNA for the CDR3: TGTGCCAGCACCGAGTATAGCGGGGGATTCGAGGAGCAGTACTTC. Its translation: CASTEYSGGFEEQYF.

This rearrangement joins TRBV7-8 to TRBJ2-7; unclear D gene. The V end lost 5 bases, the J end lost 2 bases, and 7 bases lay between the germline ends. The CDR3 consists of 12 residues. Per germline, CDR1 SGHVS and CDR2 FQNEAQ. The CDR3 spells CASSADAYEQYF. In nucleotides, the CDR3 is TGTGCCAGCAGCGCGGATGCCTACGAGCAGTACTTC.

The genes are TRBV6-5 and TRBJ1-1, with 10 positions matching TRBD1. V gave up 5 bases and J gave up 5 bases; unmatched junction bases: 5. Germline V gene sequence: CDR1 MNHEY, CDR2 SVGAGI. This CDR3 has 14 residues. In nucleotides, the CDR3 is TGTGCCAGCAGTGACAGGGGGCGAGGAACTGAAGCTTTCTTT. Protein product: CASSDRGRGTEAFF.

The chain carries TRBV27 and TRBJ1-6, with TRBD1 as a possible D gene (6 bases). V was cut by 6 bases and J by 7 bases, with 13 bases left in between. The germline gives CDR1 MNHEY, CDR2 SMNVEV (reference sequence). The CDR3 has 14 amino acids. The CDR3 reads CASSFRGTNSPLHF. Here the CDR3 DNA reads TGTGCCAGCAGCTTCAGGGGAACGAATTCACCCCTCCACTTT.

In its sample, this clone was seen once. The junction differs from germline at one of its ends, possibly a read error. The chain uses TRBV15 and TRBJ1-5; 7 bases are a match to TRBD1. The CDR3 is made up of 13 amino acids. Germline V gene data show CDR1 as LNHNV and CDR2 as YYDKDF (reference sequence). The CDR3 DNA sequence: TGTGCCACCGCCCGGGACAGCCCTTCAGCCCAGAATTTT. It encodes CATARDSPSAQNF.

The gene calls are TRBV18 and TRBJ2-4; D ambiguous. CDR3 length: 16 residues. Trimming took off 2 bases at V and 2 bases at J, with 13 bases between the two ends. The germline V gene encodes CDR1 KGHSH and CDR2 LQKENI. The CDR3 region is CASSPFGSSSKNIQYF. The CDR3 region has the DNA TGTGCCAGCTCACCATTCGGCAGTAGCTCCAAAAACATTCAGTACTTC.

About this clone: Additional DNA sequences in this sample encode the identical CDR3. This sequence joins TRBV11-2 and TRBJ1-5; D remains unclear. Trimming removed 1 base at V and 4 bases at J, with 5 bases between. This CDR3 contains 13 residues. CDR1 is SGHAT and CDR2 is FQNNGV in the germline V gene. CDR3 nucleotides: TGTGCCAGCAGCTTAGGGCAGAATCAGCCCCAGCATTTT. This codes for CASSLGQNQPQHF.